This T cell receptor beta chain was recovered during a study of T cells in Graves' hyperthyroidism and ophthalmopathy. This clonotype was seen many times. RNA transcripts gave rise to amplified TCR beta CDR3 regions. First-round RT-PCR of the TCR CDR3 relied on the HTBI primer set. TCRdb independently ran MiXCR on the multiplex PCR reads; one entry per CDR3 protein. The data hold hundreds of thousands of distinct CDR3 sequences, with 19% observed a single time. The material sequenced was blood. This TCR was sampled from a woman younger than 35 with Graves' hyperthyroidism.

CDR3 bases: TGCGCCAGCACCACCACCGGGGGGTTCACCTACGAGCAGTACTTC. Amino acid sequence: CASTTTGGFTYEQYF. This chain joins TRBV5-1 and TRBJ2-7, with 7 nucleotides matching TRBD2. Trimming removed 6 bases from V and 2 bases from J; junction bases left unmatched: 11. Germline lookup yields CDR1 SGHRS and CDR2 YFSETQ. This CDR3 has 15 residues.